This T cell receptor beta chain was sequenced for a study of blood T cell repertoires in COVID-19. Participants spanned ages about 18 to 90 years and resided in 20 to 30 US areas. Cohort allocation depended upon clinical history that participants reported. Generated by immunoSEQ multiplex PCR, the TCRdb table keeps only in-frame clones and is missing some. The data show about 270,000 clones, with about 88% seen just once and around 2.9% held by the top ten. After removal of 4 bases from V and 1 base from J, the junction contained 10 bases not matched to a gene. Germline V gene sequence: CDR1 SGHRS, CDR2 YFSETQ. The CDR3 length is 19 residues.

J is TRBJ2-5 and V is TRBV5-1, with 16 nucleotides matching TRBD2. The sequence came from a woman aged 50 to 60 who had recovered from COVID-19. The sequenced sample consisted of PBMCs or T cells enriched from blood (not recorded which). This CDR3 reads CASSPGPGLAGGLQETQYF. The CDR3 DNA reads as TGCGCCAGCAGCCCCGGACCGGGACTAGCGGGAGGGCTCCAAGAGACCCAGTACTTC.